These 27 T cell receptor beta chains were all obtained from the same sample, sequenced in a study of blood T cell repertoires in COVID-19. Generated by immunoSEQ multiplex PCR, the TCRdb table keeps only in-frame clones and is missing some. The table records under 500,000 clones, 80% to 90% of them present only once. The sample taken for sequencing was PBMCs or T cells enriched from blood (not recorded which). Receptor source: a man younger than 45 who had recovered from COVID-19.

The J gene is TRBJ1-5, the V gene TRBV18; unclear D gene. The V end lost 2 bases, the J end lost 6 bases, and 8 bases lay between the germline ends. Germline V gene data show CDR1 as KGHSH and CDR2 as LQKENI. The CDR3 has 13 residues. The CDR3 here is CASSPGESQPQHF. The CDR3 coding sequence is TGTGCCAGCTCACCAGGGGAGAGTCAGCCCCAGCATTTT.

The CDR3: CASSRGLAGEETQYF. The CDR3 bases are TGCGCCAGCAGCCGGGGGCTAGCGGGAGAAGAGACCCAGTACTTC. J is TRBJ2-5 and V is TRBV4-1, with 10 bases identical to TRBD2. Losses at the gene ends were 4 bases for V and 3 bases for J; bases not matched to a gene: 5. The length of the CDR3 is 15 residues. Looked up from germline, CDR1 is MGHRA and CDR2 is YSYEKL.

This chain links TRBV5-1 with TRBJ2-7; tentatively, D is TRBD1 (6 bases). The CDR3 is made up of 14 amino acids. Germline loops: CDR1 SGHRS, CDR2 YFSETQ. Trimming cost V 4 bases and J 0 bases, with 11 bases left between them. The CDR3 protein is CASSPGDTSYEQYF. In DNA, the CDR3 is TGCGCCAGCAGCCCTGGGGACACCTCCTACGAGCAGTACTTC. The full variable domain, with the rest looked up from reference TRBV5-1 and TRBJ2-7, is KAGVTQTPRYLIKTRGQQVTLSCSPISGHRSVSWYQQTPGQGLQFLFEYFSETQRNKGNFPGRFSGRQFSNSRSEMNVSTLELGDSALYLCASSPGDTSYEQYFGPGTRLTVT.

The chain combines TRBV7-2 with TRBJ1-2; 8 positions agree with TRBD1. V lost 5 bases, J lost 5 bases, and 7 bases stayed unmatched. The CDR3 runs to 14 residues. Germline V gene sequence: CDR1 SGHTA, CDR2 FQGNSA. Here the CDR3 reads CASSLPGQAYGYTF. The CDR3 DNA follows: TGTGCCAGCAGCCTTCCGGGACAGGCTTATGGCTACACCTTC.

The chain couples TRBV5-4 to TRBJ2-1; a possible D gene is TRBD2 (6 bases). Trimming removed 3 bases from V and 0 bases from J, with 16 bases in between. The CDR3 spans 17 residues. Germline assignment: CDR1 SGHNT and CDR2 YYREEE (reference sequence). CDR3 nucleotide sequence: TGTGCCAGCAGCTCCGAACCGGGGGAGGCCTCCTACAATGAGCAGTTCTTC. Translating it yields CASSSEPGEASYNEQFF.

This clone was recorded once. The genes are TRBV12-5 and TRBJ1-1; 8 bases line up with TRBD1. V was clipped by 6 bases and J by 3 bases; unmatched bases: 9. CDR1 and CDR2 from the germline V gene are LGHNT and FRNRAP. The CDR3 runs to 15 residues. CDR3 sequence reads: CASGRGQGRDTEAFF. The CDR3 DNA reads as TGTGCTAGTGGCCGCGGACAGGGACGGGACACTGAAGCTTTCTTT.

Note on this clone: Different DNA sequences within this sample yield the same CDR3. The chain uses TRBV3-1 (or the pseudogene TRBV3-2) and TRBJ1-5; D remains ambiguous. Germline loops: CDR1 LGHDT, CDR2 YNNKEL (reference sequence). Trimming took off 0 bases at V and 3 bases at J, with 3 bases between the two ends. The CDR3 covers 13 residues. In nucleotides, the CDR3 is TGTGCCAGCAGCCAAGACCTCAATCAGCCCCAGCATTTT. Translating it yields CASSQDLNQPQHF.

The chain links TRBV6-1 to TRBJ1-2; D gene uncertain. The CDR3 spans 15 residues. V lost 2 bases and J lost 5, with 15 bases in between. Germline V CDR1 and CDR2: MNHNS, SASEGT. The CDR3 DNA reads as TGTGCCAGCAGTGAAACTGGAACAGTCGTATATGGCTACACCTTC. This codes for CASSETGTVVYGYTF.

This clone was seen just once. CDR3 in DNA: TGTGCCAGCAGCTTAACTCCTGGACGGGGTGGGGAGCTGTTTTTT. Translating it yields CASSLTPGRGGELFF. The V and J genes are TRBV7-3 and TRBJ2-2, with D possibly being TRBD2 (5 bases). The germline V and J ends were trimmed by 0 bases and 8 bases, with 13 bases remaining between them. The CDR3 is 15 amino acids. The germline V gene encodes CDR1 SGHTA and CDR2 FQGTGA.

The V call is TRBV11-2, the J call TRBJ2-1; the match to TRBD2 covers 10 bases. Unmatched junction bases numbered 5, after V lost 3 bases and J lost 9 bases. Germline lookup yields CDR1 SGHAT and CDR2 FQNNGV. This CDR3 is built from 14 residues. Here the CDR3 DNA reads TGTGCCAGCAGCTTCGGGACTAGCGTCCGTGAGCAGTTCTTC. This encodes CASSFGTSVREQFF.

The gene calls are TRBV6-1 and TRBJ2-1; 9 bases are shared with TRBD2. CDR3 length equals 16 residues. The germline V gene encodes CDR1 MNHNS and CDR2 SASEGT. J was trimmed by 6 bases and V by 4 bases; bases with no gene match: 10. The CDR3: CASSGLRLAASNEQFF. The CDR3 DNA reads TGTGCCAGCAGTGGCCTACGACTAGCGGCTTCCAATGAGCAGTTCTTC.

The CDR3 here is CASSLGISGDPYEQYF. Written as DNA, the CDR3 is TGCGCCAGCAGCTTGGGAATTAGCGGGGATCCCTACGAGCAGTACTTC. The gene calls are TRBV5-1 and TRBJ2-7, with TRBD2 identical over 8 bases. In germline, CDR1 is SGHRS, CDR2 YFSETQ. This CDR3 is 16 amino acids long. V gave up 0 bases and J gave up 2 bases; unmatched junction bases: 7.

The CDR3 nucleotides read TGTGCCAGCAGCCTACAGGGAGTTATTAACTACGAGCAGTACTTC. This gives the protein CASSLQGVINYEQYF. V and J are TRBV7-2 and TRBJ2-7; tentatively, D is TRBD1 (6 bases). V lost 5 bases and J lost 3, with 17 bases in between. The germline V gene has CDR1 SGHTA and CDR2 FQGNSA. The CDR3 loop spans 15 amino acids.

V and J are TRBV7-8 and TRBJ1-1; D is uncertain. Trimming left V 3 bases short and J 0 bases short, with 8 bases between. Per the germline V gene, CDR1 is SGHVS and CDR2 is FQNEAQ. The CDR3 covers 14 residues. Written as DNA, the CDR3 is TGTGCCAGCAGCTTTGGGGAGTTGAACACTGAAGCTTTCTTT. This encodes CASSFGELNTEAFF. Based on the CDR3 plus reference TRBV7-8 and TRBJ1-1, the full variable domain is GAGVSQSPRYKVAKRGQDVALRCDPISGHVSLFWYQQALGQGPEFLTYFQNEAQLDKSGLPSDRFFAERPEGSVSTLKIQRTQQEDSAVYLCASSFGELNTEAFFGQGTRLTVV.

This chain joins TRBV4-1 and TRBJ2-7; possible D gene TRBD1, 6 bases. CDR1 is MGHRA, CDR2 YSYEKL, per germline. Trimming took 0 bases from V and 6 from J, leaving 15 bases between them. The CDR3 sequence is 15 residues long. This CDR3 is CASSQDPGTTGEQYF. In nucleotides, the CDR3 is TGCGCCAGCAGCCAAGATCCGGGGACAACCGGCGAGCAGTACTTC.

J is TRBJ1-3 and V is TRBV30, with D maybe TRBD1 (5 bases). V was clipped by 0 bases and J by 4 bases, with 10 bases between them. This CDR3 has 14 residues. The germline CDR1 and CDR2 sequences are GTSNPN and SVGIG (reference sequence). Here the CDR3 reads CAWSVGLSGNTIYF. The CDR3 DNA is TGTGCCTGGAGTGTGGGACTTTCAGGAAACACCATATATTTT.

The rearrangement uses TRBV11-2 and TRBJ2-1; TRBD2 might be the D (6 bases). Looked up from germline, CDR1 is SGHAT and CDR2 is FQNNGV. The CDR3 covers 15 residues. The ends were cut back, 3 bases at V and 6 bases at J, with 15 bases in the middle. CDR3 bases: TGTGCCAGCAGCTTTGGACTATCAACCGGCAATGAGCAGTTCTTC. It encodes CASSFGLSTGNEQFF.

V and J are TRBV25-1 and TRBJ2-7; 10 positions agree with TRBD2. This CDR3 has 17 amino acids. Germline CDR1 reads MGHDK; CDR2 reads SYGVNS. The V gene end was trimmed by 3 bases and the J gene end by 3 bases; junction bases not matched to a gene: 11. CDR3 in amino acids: CASSDGGRGLAFYEQYF. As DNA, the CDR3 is TGTGCCAGCAGTGATGGGGGGCGGGGACTAGCGTTCTACGAGCAGTACTTC.

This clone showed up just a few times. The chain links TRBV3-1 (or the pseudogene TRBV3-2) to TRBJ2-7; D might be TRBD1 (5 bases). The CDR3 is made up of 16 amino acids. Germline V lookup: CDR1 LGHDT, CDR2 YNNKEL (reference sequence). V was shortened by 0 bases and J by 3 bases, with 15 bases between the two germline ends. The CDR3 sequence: CASSQDLTGGIYEQYF. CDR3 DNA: TGTGCCAGCAGCCAAGATCTCACAGGCGGAATCTACGAGCAGTACTTC.

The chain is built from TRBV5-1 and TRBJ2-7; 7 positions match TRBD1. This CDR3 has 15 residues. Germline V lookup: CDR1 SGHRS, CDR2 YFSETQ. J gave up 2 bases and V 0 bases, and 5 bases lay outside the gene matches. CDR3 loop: CASSLDLQGPYEQYF. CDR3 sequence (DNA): TGCGCCAGCAGCTTGGATTTACAGGGGCCCTACGAGCAGTACTTC.

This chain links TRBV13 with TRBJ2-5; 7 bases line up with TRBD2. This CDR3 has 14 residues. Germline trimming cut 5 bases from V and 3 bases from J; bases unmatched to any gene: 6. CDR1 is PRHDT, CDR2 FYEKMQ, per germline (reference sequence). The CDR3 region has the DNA TGTGCCAGCAGCACCCGGGACTACGAAGAGACCCAGTACTTC. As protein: CASSTRDYEETQYF.

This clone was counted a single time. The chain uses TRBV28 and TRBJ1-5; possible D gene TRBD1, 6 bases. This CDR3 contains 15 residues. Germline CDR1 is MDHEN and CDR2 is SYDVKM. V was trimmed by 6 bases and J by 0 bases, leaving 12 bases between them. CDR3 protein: CASRRQDDSNQPQHF. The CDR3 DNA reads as TGTGCCAGCAGACGACAGGATGATAGCAATCAGCCCCAGCATTTT.

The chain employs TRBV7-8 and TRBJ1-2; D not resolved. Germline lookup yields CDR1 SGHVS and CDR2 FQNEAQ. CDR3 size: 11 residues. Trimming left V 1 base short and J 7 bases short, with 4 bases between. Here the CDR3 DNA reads TGTGCCAGCAGCTTAGGTCTTGGCTACACCTTC. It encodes CASSLGLGYTF.

The CDR3 DNA reads TGCGCCAGCAGCCTGACGACAGGGGGAACCTACGAGCAGTACTTC. Its protein is CASSLTTGGTYEQYF. The chain recombines TRBV4-1 with TRBJ2-7; 9 nucleotides line up with TRBD1. V shed 4 bases and J 2 bases; nucleotides not matched to a gene: 6. The CDR3 is 15 residues long. Germline V CDR1 and CDR2: MGHRA, YSYEKL.

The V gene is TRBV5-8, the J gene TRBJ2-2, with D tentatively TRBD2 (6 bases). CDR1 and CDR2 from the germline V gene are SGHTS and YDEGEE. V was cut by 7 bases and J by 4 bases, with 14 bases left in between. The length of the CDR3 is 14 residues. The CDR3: CASGTSASTGELFF. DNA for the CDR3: TGTGCCAGCGGGACTTCGGCTAGCACCGGGGAGCTGTTTTTT.

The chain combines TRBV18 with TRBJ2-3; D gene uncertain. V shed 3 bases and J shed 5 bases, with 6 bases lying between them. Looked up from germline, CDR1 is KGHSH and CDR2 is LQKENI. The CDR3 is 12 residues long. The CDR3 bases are TGTGCCAGCTCACCTCAGGAAGATACGCAGTATTTT. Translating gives CASSPQEDTQYF.

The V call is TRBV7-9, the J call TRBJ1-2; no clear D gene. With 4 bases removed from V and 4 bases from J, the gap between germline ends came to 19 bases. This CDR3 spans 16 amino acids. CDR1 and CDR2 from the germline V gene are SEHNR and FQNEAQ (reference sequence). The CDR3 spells CASSSNMPDLGYGYTF. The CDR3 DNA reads TGTGCCAGCAGCTCAAATATGCCAGACTTGGGCTATGGCTACACCTTC.